The rows below give T cell receptor beta chains drawn from one sample of a study of cytomegalovirus exposure and HLA in healthy donors. Profiling relied on immunoSEQ multiplex PCR, and the TCRdb table lists in-frame clones only, not all of them. The repertoire holds tens of thousands of clones, with approximately 94% as singletons. The specimen sequenced was PBMCs. All receptors derive from a woman aged 18-29 years in good health and CMV-seronegative. Both conserved end residues are part of each CDR3.

v_call	j_call	cdr3_aa
TRBV28	TRBJ2-5	CASSLRGTRQETQYF
TRBV6-1	TRBJ1-1	CASRTRGLGNTEAFF
TRBV5-6	TRBJ2-3	CASSPYTGGSTDTQYF
TRBV9	TRBJ2-7	CASSTGQGYEQYF
TRBV9	TRBJ1-1	CASSVGGRGEAFF
TRBV29-1	TRBJ1-1	CSVHRQGRNTEAFF
TRBV6-6	TRBJ1-4	CASSYTGEKLFF
TRBV10-3	TRBJ1-1	CAISDKGATEAFF
TRBV13	TRBJ2-7	CASSPSGGAYEQYF
TRBV2	TRBJ1-2	CASTQGSDGYTF
TRBV7-2	TRBJ2-4	CASSSDYFAVPAKNIQYF
TRBV9	TRBJ2-3	CASSASGSPTDTQYF
TRBV29-1	TRBJ1-5	CSGAGGGQPQHF
TRBV7-6	TRBJ2-2	CASGRRDTGELFF
TRBV13	TRBJ2-3	CASSFSGGPTDTQYF
TRBV7-3	TRBJ2-1	CASSSLPGGSGNNEQFF
TRBV6-5	TRBJ1-4	CASRGVGDEKLFF
TRBV7-2	TRBJ1-5	CASSQTGYNQPQHF
TRBV7-9	TRBJ2-7	CASSLRAGYLYEQYF
TRBV19	TRBJ2-2	CASSPGGGAYITGELFF
TRBV30	TRBJ1-1	CALKTMNTEAFF
TRBV6-5	TRBJ1-1	CASSPTRVEAFF
TRBV5-1	TRBJ1-1	CASSLNSENTEAFF
TRBV19	TRBJ2-5	CASSIDLAGQETQYF
TRBV4-1	TRBJ2-2	CASSRTGPGELFF
TRBV6-7	TRBJ2-6	CASVRVSGANVLTF
TRBV4-2	TRBJ1-2	CASSQATGDYGYTF
TRBV10-3	TRBJ1-6	CAISDRGTNNSPLHF
TRBV7-2	TRBJ1-2	CASSLVGGGRGYTF
TRBV20-1	TRBJ1-1	CSDDRNTEAFF
TRBV6-8	TRBJ1-4	CASLPTGGSPATNEKLFF
TRBV28	TRBJ2-7	CASSSPRTGSYEQYF
TRBV10-3	TRBJ1-2	CAIRVDDRGVSYGYTF
TRBV6-5	TRBJ1-1	CASSYSSGARRNRAFF
TRBV5-6	TRBJ1-4	CASSLEGRGVDEKLFF
TRBV7-9	TRBJ1-1	CASSLGRVRTEAFF
TRBV21-1	TRBJ2-2	CASSKRASGAVNTGELFF
TRBV9	TRBJ1-6	CASSVDRTNSPLHF
TRBV11-2	TRBJ2-1	CASSLAGGSRSNEQFF
TRBV10-3	TRBJ2-1	CAISSSSYNEQFF
TRBV10-3	TRBJ2-3	CAISERGEAADTQYF
TRBV4-2	TRBJ2-1	CASSPETSGSYNEQFF
TRBV27	TRBJ1-5	CASSVRGQPQHF
TRBV28	TRBJ2-7	CASKRTGSYEQYF
TRBV6-5	TRBJ2-3	CASSPKTDTDTQYF
TRBV4-1	TRBJ1-4	CASSQDVTTNEKLFF
TRBV7-3	TRBJ2-7	CASSRSGQGYEQYF
TRBV5-1	TRBJ2-6	CASSQPGGGFSGANVLTF
TRBV28	TRBJ1-2	CASKGGWGGLSGYTF
TRBV6-5	TRBJ1-5	CASSRGILYQPQHF
TRBV2	TRBJ2-5	CASSLGLAVETQYF
TRBV28	TRBJ2-4	CASSFSFVGNRGRIPGAKNIQYF
TRBV5-4	TRBJ1-3	CASFVGPGGSGNTIYF
TRBV27	TRBJ2-1	CASSLFSSAGGYNEQFF